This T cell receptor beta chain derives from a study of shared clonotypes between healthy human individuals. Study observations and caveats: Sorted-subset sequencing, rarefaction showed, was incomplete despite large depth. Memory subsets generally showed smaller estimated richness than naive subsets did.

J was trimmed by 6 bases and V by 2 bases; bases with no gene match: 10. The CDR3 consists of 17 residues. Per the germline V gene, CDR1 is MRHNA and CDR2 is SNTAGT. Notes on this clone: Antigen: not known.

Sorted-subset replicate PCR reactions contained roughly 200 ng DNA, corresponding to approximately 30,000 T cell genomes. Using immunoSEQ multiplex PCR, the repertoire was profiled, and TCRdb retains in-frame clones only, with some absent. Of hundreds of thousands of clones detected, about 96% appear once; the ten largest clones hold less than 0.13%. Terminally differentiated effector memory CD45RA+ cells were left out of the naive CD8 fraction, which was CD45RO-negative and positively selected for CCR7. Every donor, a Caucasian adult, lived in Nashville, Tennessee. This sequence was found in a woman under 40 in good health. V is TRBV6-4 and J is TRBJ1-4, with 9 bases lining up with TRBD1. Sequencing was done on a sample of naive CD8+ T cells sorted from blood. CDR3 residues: CASSDLRGWTGDEKLFF. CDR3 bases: TGTGCCAGCAGTGACCTACGAGGGTGGACAGGGGATGAAAAACTGTTTTTT.